This entry features one TCR beta chain sequence. The count of this clonotype is one. What this receptor recognizes is not known. The input lacks base qualities; no much larger clone sits a single base away. Support from one read is weak. This specimen comes from a study of T cells in Graves' hyperthyroidism and ophthalmopathy (dated by TCRdb to between 2018 and 2020). Regarding the complete study: To identify distinguishing TCR V-J signatures, a discovery cohort of around 98 patients was used, comprising approximately 40 with Graves' ophthalmopathy and 57 with stable Graves' hyperthyroidism. The paper describes TCR Vbeta CDR3 sequencing of 135 peripheral blood samples, made up of 43 ophthalmopathy patients, 70 to 75 hyperthyroidism patients and 17 progressor patients. Prospective prediction of ophthalmopathy was tested in an independent validation cohort consisting of under 20 hyperthyroidism patients and some 16 patients who later progressed to ophthalmopathy. The study also compared thyroid tissue and blood T-cell repertoires from a handful of Graves' hyperthyroidism patients. Once sampling was done, hyperthyroidism patients were given methimazole at a starting dose of 30 mg daily, whereas ophthalmopathy patients were given high-dose intravenous methylprednisolone. For training and testing, the approximately 97 patients in the discovery cohort were randomly divided in a 7:3 ratio. What the authors observed across the whole study: In validation, the model predicted progression to ophthalmopathy with around 71% sensitivity and roughly 75% specificity, a median of 6.5 months before onset. In cross-validation, a model built on a 13 V-J signature told ophthalmopathy apart from stable hyperthyroidism with approximately 91% sensitivity and about 81% specificity, and in testing the same model reached 80%/75%. Sample size was not statistically predetermined, and blinding of investigators to group allocation was not performed. Most expanded thyroid clonotypes (frequency above 0.001) were also detected in blood, suggesting blood repertoires may reflect thyroid immune responses.

The TCR beta CDR3 regions were amplified from the RNA transcripts. The first round of RT-PCR for the TCR CDR3 was performed with the HTBI primer set and the Qiagen OneStep RT-PCR kit. Libraries were constructed in a second round of multiplex PCR, after which size selection and purification were performed. The libraries were sequenced on an Illumina HiSeq2000 using paired-end 100 bp reads. The published analysis was carried out like this. SOAPnuke was used to process the raw data, throwing out any read that contained adapters or uncalled bases, had a mean Phred below 15, or lacked an exact constant-primer or identifier match. High-quality paired reads were merged using COPE v1.2.5, and each unique nucleotide sequence was defined as a clonotype. MiTCR v1.1 was used to align the clonotypes against IMGT TRBV, TRBD and TRBJ reference segments. Analysis was restricted to V-J combinations with a frequency above 0.0001, which covered about 99% of repertoires. A TCS score was defined as the ratio between F50 (clonal expansion) and ExV (chaos), using BLOSUM62-based TCRdist between CDR3 peptides within each V-J. Welch's t-statistics and random forest reduced fewer than 550 V-J features to about 13, which were used in a naive Bayes classifier (R e1071). The Morisita-Horn index was used to measure how similar the thyroid and blood repertoires were. TCRdb reprocessing: public reads trimmed at Q25 with fastp, clones called with MiXCR, in-frame beta chains kept. All rows with the same CDR3 protein become a single entry with the most common DNA and genes. V and J calls and clone size were set by TCRdb, not the authors. Recorded for this sample are about 98,000 distinct CDR3 sequences; 40% of them occurred a single time. Of the sample, about a tenth is held by the ten largest clones.

A patient counted as having stable Graves' hyperthyroidism if no progression to ophthalmopathy occurred over 18 months of follow-up. The hyperthyroidism patients were between 18 and 65 years old and newly diagnosed, with a disease duration of less than 2 months. Patients with uncontrolled infections, other autoimmune diseases, pregnancy or lactation were excluded. Diagnoses were based on clinical symptoms, serum thyroxine and TRAb, thyroid ultrasound and orbital computed tomography. Total RNA was extracted with Trizol reagent, and quality was checked on an Agilent 2100 Bioanalyzer. V is shortened by 5 bases, J by 11 bases, and the region joining them spans 25 bases. From the cysteine up to the phenylalanine, the CDR3 has a length of 15 residues. Only CDR3 DNA remains: 45 bases, in frame from the first base. The germline V gene (reference sequence) yields DFQATT for CDR1 and SNEGSKA for CDR2.

The receptor was isolated from a woman under 40 with Graves' hyperthyroidism. The chain uses TRBV20-1 and TRBJ1-5, with TRBD1 as a weak D call on 5 bases. Sequenced material: peripheral blood or thyroid tissue (not recorded which). The CDR3 sequence is CSAPEGGGYQETQHF. The DNA reads TGCAGTGCTCCGGAGGGTGGGGGATACCAAGAGACCCAGCATTTT.